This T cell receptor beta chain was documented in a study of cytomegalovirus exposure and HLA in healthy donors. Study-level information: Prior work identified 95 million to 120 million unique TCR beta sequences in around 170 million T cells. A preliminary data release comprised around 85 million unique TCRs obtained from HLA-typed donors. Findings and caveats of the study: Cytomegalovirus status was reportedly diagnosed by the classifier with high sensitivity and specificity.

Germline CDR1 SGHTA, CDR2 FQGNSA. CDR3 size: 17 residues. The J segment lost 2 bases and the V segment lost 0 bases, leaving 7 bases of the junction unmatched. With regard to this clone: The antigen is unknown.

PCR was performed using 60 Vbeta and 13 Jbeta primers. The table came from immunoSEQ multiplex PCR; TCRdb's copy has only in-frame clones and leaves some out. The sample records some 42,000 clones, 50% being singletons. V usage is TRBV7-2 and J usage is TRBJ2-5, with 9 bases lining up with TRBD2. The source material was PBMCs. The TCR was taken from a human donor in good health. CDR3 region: CASSLALSGSGQETQYF. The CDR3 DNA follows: TGTGCCAGCAGCTTAGCCCTTAGCGGGAGCGGGCAAGAGACCCAGTACTTC.